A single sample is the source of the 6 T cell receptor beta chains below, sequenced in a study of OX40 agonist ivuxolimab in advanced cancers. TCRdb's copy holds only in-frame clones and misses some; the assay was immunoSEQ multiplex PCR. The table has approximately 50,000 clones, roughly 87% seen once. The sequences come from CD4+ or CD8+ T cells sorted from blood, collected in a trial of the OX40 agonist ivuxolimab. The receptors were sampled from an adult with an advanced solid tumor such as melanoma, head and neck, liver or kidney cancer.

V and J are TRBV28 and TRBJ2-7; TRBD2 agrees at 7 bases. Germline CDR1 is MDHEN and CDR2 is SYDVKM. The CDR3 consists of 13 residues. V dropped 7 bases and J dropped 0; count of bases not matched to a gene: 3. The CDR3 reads CASTSGGSYEQYF. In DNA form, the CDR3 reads TGTGCCAGCACCTCGGGAGGCTCCTACGAGCAGTACTTC.

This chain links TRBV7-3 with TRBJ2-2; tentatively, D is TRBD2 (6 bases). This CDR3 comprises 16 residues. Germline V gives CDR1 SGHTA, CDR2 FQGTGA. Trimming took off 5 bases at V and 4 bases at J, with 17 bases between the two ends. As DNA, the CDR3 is TGTGCCAGCAGCCCAGCCGGGGCCGGGGGCACCGGGGAGCTGTTTTTT. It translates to CASSPAGAGGTGELFF.

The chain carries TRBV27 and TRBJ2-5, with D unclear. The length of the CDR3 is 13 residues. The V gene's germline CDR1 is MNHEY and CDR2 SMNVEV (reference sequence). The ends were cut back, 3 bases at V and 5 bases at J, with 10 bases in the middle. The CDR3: CASSFAGRETQYF. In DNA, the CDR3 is TGTGCCAGCAGTTTTGCTGGCAGGGAGACCCAGTACTTC.

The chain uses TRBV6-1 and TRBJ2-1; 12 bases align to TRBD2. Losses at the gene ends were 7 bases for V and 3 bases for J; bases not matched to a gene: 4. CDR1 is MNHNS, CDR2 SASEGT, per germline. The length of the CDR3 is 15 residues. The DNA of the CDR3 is TGTGCCAGCACAAGACTAGCGGGAGACTACAATGAGCAGTTCTTC. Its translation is CASTRLAGDYNEQFF.

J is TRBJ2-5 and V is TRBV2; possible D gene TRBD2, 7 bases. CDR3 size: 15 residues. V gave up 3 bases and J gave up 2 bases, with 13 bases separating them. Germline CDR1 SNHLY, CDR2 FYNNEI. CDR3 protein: CASSDRGGWQETQYF. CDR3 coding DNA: TGTGCCAGCAGTGATAGGGGGGGGTGGCAAGAGACCCAGTACTTC.

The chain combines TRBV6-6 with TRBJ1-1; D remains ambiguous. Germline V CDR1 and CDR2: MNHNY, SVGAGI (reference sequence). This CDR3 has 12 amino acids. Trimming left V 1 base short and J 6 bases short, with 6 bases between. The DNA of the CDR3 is TGTGCCAGCAGTTACTATGGTGCTGAAGCTTTCTTT. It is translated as CASSYYGAEAFF.